Listed below are T cell receptor beta chains from one sample, sequenced in a study of molecular identifiers for immune sequencing clone quantification. In TCRdb, the PCR reads were re-called with MiXCR into one record per CDR3 protein. The sample yields hundreds of thousands of distinct CDR3 sequences, roughly 25% seen once. The sequenced material came from naive CD8+ T cells from blood, with Jurkat cell RNA spiked in. Receptors originate from a human donor in good health. Some libraries in this study had Jurkat cell RNA spiked in. Both conserved end residues are part of each CDR3. D genes are given only for firm matches. Clone size is shown for a subset of rows, as once, few, many or a class of expanded clone.

d_call j_call clone_size v_call cdr3_nt cdr3_aa
- TRBJ2-1 many TRBV7-9 TGTGCCAGCAGCTTAGAAGGGGGGTATGAGCAGTTCTTC CASSLEGGYEQFF
- TRBJ2-2 - TRBV4-1 TGCGCCAGCAGCCACGCGGGACAGCCGAACACCGGGGAGCTGTTTTTT CASSHAGQPNTGELFF
TRBD1 TRBJ1-2 many TRBV4-1 TGCGCCAGCAGCCAAGACAGGGGGTCGGCCTTTTATGGCTACACCTTC CASSQDRGSAFYGYTF
TRBD1 TRBJ1-1 - TRBV6-2/TRBV6-3 TGTGCCAGCAGTTACTGGGCAGGGGGCACTGAAGCTTTCTTT CASSYWAGGTEAFF
- TRBJ2-1 - TRBV9 TGTGCCAGCAGCGTAGCTCGTAGCGGTGCCTACATTGAGCAGTTCTTC CASSVARSGAYIEQFF
TRBD2 TRBJ2-7 many TRBV28 TGTGCCAGCAGCCAACTAGCGGGAGGGACCTACGAGCAGTACTTC CASSQLAGGTYEQYF
- TRBJ2-2 - TRBV19 TGTGCCAGTAGTATAGGGTCCTACACCGGGGAGCTGTTTTTT CASSIGSYTGELFF
- TRBJ2-3 many TRBV14 TGTGCCAGCAGCCAGCCCGAAACTAGGGCGGATACGCAGTATTTT CASSQPETRADTQYF
- TRBJ1-5 - TRBV6-2/TRBV6-3 TGTGCCAGCAGTTACTCCCTCCCCCCCCAGCATTTT CASSYSLPPQHF
- TRBJ1-1 many TRBV4-3 TGCGCCAGCAGCCAAGAGAGGGCCCTGGGGACTGAAGCTTTCTTT CASSQERALGTEAFF
- TRBJ2-1 many TRBV5-6 TGTGCCAGCAGCTTAAGGGTGAATGAGCAGTTCTTC CASSLRVNEQFF
- TRBJ2-2 few TRBV4-1 TGCGCCAGCAGCCAAGCAGGAATTACTAACACCGGGGAGCTGTTTTTT CASSQAGITNTGELFF
TRBD2 TRBJ2-7 many TRBV6-2/TRBV6-3 TGTGCCAGCAGTTACTCGTCGGGGGGGGACTTCTACGAGCAGTACTTC CASSYSSGGDFYEQYF
- TRBJ1-2 many TRBV14 TGTGCCAGCAGCCAAGCCGGGGACTACTATGGCTACACCTTC CASSQAGDYYGYTF
- TRBJ2-7 - TRBV20-1 TGCAGTGCTAGAGTGAGGGCAGGGGAGCCCTACGAGCAGTACTTC CSARVRAGEPYEQYF
TRBD1 TRBJ1-1 many TRBV24-1 TGTGCCACCAGTGATCCTGGACAGGGTGAAGCTTTCTTT CATSDPGQGEAFF
TRBD1 TRBJ1-1 many TRBV6-6 TGTGCCAGCAGTGACTCCCACAGGGGCCCTGAAGCTTTCTTT CASSDSHRGPEAFF
TRBD2 TRBJ2-3 many TRBV11-2 TGTGCCAGCAGCTTAGATCCCCTAGCGGGGGGGCCAAATACGCAGTATTTT CASSLDPLAGGPNTQYF
- TRBJ1-6 few TRBV27 TGTGCCAGCAGTTTTTCCGGCGGTTCACCCCTCCACTTT CASSFSGGSPLHF
TRBD2 TRBJ2-7 many TRBV28 TGTGCCAGCAGCCACGCGCTAGCGGGCGAGCAGTACTTC CASSHALAGEQYF
TRBD2 TRBJ2-7 few TRBV19 TGTGCCACTCGGACTAGCGGAGAACCCTACGAGCAGTACTTC CATRTSGEPYEQYF
- TRBJ2-3 - TRBV10-1 TGCGCCAGCAGTGAGGGAGGGGAGCAGTATTTT CASSEGGEQYF
TRBD2 TRBJ2-3 - TRBV4-3 TGCGCCAGCAGCCAAGAGACTAGCGGGAGTGAGTCAGATACGCAGTATTTT CASSQETSGSESDTQYF
TRBD1 TRBJ1-2 - TRBV4-2 TGTGCCAGCAGCCAAGGGCCGGGACAGGGGTTTGGTGGCTACACCTTC CASSQGPGQGFGGYTF
TRBD1 TRBJ1-5 few TRBV4-3 TGCGCCAGCAGCCAAGAAAGGGATACAGGGGGCGATCAGCCCCAGCATTTT CASSQERDTGGDQPQHF
TRBD2 TRBJ2-1 few TRBV11-3 TGTGCCAGCAGCTCCTGGACCCGGAGGACTAGCGGAAGCTCCTACAATGAGCAGTTCTTC CASSSWTRRTSGSSYNEQFF
- TRBJ2-2 many TRBV7-9 TGTGCCAGCAGCCCAACAACAGGGAACCCCAACACCGGGGAGCTGTTTTTT CASSPTTGNPNTGELFF
TRBD2 TRBJ2-1 few TRBV29-1 TGCAGCGTTGAAATGCCCCCGCGACTAGCGGGAGTGAATGAGCAGTTCTTC CSVEMPPRLAGVNEQFF
- TRBJ1-1 - TRBV9 TGTGCCAGCAGCGTGGTAGCTTTGAACACTGAAGCTTTCTTT CASSVVALNTEAFF
- TRBJ2-5 many TRBV7-2 TGTGCCAGCAGCTTGTTGGAGGGGCACCAAGAGACCCAGTACTTC CASSLLEGHQETQYF
TRBD2 TRBJ2-7 - TRBV29-1 TGCAGCGCAACAACTAGCGGAGGTTCCTACGAGCAGTACTTC CSATTSGGSYEQYF
- TRBJ2-3 - TRBV27 TGTGCCAGGACCCTAGGGCTAGCTCACAACACAGATACGCAGTATTTT CARTLGLAHNTDTQYF
TRBD1 TRBJ1-5 many TRBV29-1 TGCAGCGTTGAAGATCAGGGGGGGCCCCAGCATTTT CSVEDQGGPQHF
- TRBJ2-3 - TRBV20-1 TGCAGTGCTACAGACCTTCGCTGGGATACGCAGTATTTT CSATDLRWDTQYF
- TRBJ2-3 many TRBV6-4 TGTGCCATCCTGGTCGACGGGCTCACAGATACGCAGTATTTT CAILVDGLTDTQYF
TRBD1 TRBJ1-1 many TRBV24-1 TGTGCCACCAGTGATCCGGGACAGGGGGACCTGAACACTGAAGCTTTCTTT CATSDPGQGDLNTEAFF
TRBD2 TRBJ2-7 - TRBV6-5 TGTGCCAGCAGTTACTCGAATGGACTAGTGAACGAGCAGTACTTC CASSYSNGLVNEQYF
TRBD1 TRBJ2-2 - TRBV19 TGTGCCAGTAGTACCAGGGAACTGACAGGGATGGACAGGAACACCGGGGAGCTGTTTTTT CASSTRELTGMDRNTGELFF
- TRBJ2-2 - TRBV27 TGTGCCAGCAGTTGGCGACGGGTTTCCTACACGGCCACCGGGGAGCTGTTTTTT CASSWRRVSYTATGELFF
TRBD1 TRBJ1-1 - TRBV6-5 TGTGCCAGCACTTACGACAGGGGGAGGACTGAAGCTTTCTTT CASTYDRGRTEAFF
- TRBJ1-2 - TRBV6-1 TGTGCCAGCCGGAAAACAGGGTTTGGCTACACCTTC CASRKTGFGYTF
- TRBJ1-6 - TRBV28 TGTGCCAGCAGCCCCTTGATACAGGGCGAAAATAATTCACCCCTCCACTTT CASSPLIQGENNSPLHF
- TRBJ2-7 many TRBV5-1 TGCGCCAGCAGCTTGGGTAGCGACTACGAGCAGTACTTC CASSLGSDYEQYF
- TRBJ1-1 - TRBV19 TGTGCCAGTATATGGAACACTGAAGCTTTCTTT CASIWNTEAFF
- TRBJ2-3 few TRBV6-1 TGTGCCAGCATACCTTGGTCGGGCGGGGGCACAGATACGCAGTATTTT CASIPWSGGGTDTQYF
TRBD1 TRBJ2-7 - TRBV5-6 TGTGCCAGCAGCTCCGACAGGGGGAAAATGGAGATCGGGCAGTACTTC CASSSDRGKMEIGQYF
TRBD1 TRBJ1-2 few TRBV19 TGTGCCAGTACCAATCCCGGGACAGAGTTGTTCTATGGCTACACCTTC CASTNPGTELFYGYTF
TRBD1 TRBJ1-1 many TRBV7-9 TGTGCCAGCAGCTTACTAGACAGGGGAATCTCTGAAGCTTTCTTT CASSLLDRGISEAFF
- TRBJ2-3 many TRBV4-1 TGCGCCAGCAGCCAAGCGTGGGGGGCGGTGGATACGCAGTATTTT CASSQAWGAVDTQYF
- TRBJ2-7 - TRBV6-2/TRBV6-3 TGTGCCAGCAGTTACTCTATAGAAGGCAGCTCCTACGAGCAGTACTTC CASSYSIEGSSYEQYF
- TRBJ1-4 few TRBV6-6 TGTGCCAGCGGTTTAGCCCCCGCAGATCCAACTAATGAAAAACTGTTTTTT CASGLAPADPTNEKLFF
TRBD1 TRBJ2-3 many TRBV6-2/TRBV6-3 TGTGCCAGCAGTTACCCCACAGGGGAAAGCACAGATACGCAGTATTTT CASSYPTGESTDTQYF
- TRBJ1-1 many TRBV6-5 TGTGCCAGCCAATGGACGGCTAACACTGAAGCTTTCTTT CASQWTANTEAFF